This record concerns one TCR beta chain sequence. This sample is part of a study of blood T cell repertoires in COVID-19. In the study overall: Samples taken during acute and convalescent COVID-19 were collected in the United States, Italy and Spain. The analysed material was cDNA or gDNA that came from T cells, B-cell-depleted T cells, or PBMCs.

Study processing details: The assay estimated nucleated cells by amplifying reference gene primers. Clones were sequenced by immunoSEQ multiplex PCR, and TCRdb holds only the in-frame ones, with some missing. V and J calls and clone size come straight from that table; D and trimming were deduced from the DNA. The sample has 110,000 to 150,000 clones; approximately 83% are singletons. The TCR comes from a human donor in a cohort sampled during active COVID-19. Sequenced: peripheral blood.

The CDR3 sequence: CASSLGSSNYNEQFF. The CDR3 nucleotides read TGCGCCAGCAGCTTGGGGTCTAGCAACTACAATGAGCAGTTCTTC. The chain combines TRBV5-1 with TRBJ2-1; a weak D match, TRBD2 (5 bases). V was pared by 0 bases and J by 3 bases, with 10 bases between. CDR1 is SGHRS and CDR2 is YFSETQ in the germline V gene. The CDR3 sequence is 15 residues long.